This is a list of T cell receptor beta chains from one sample in a study of human T cells and chemical hapten exposure. TCRdb re-called the RACE reads through MiXCR, storing one row per CDR3 protein. The table records some 180,000 distinct CDR3 sequences, approximately 20% of them present only once. The sample was whole blood, taken in connection with sensitization to the hapten diphenylcyclopropenone (DPC). Every receptor here comes from a woman aged 45-60 years with alopecia areata. Some clones in this sample may be carry-over from other donors' samples. The CDR3 runs from the conserved cysteine through the conserved F or W. Clone size appears in some rows only: once, few, many, or a class for an expanded clone.

clone size | J gene | V gene | CDR3 protein
many | TRBJ2-1 | TRBV6-5 | CASSYSSLSLAGNIEQFF
NA | TRBJ1-1 | TRBV12-3/TRBV12-4 | CASSPTGRRGTEAFF
few | TRBJ2-3 | TRBV11-2 | CASSLASPRLTDTQYF
NA | TRBJ1-1 | TRBV5-4 | CASKPGQNTEAFF
NA | TRBJ2-1 | TRBV6-2/TRBV6-3 | CASSSGSDEQFF
NA | TRBJ1-1 | TRBV5-1 | CASSLDPRGAEAFF
NA | TRBJ1-4 | TRBV4-2 | CASSQDRLGEKLFF
few | TRBJ2-1 | TRBV12-3/TRBV12-4 | CASSFGSGSHGGFF
NA | TRBJ2-7 | TRBV27 | CASSLYGEQYF
few | TRBJ2-5 | TRBV2 | CASPLSVVGETQYF
many | TRBJ2-7 | TRBV3-1 | CASSPGTKQYF
few | TRBJ2-1 | TRBV24-1 | CATSEDGTSGRMFF
few | TRBJ2-2 | TRBV12-3/TRBV12-4 | CASSPFLDRGVLFF
NA | TRBJ2-7 | TRBV20-1 | CSAAGQGGYEQYF
NA | TRBJ2-7 | TRBV20-1 | CSARDRWSGEQYF
few | TRBJ1-5 | TRBV6-1 | CASSEEGQAASPQHF
few | TRBJ1-2 | TRBV7-9 | CASSQTSIISGYTF
NA | TRBJ2-1 | TRBV6-5 | CASSHGGPNEQFF
few | TRBJ2-7 | TRBV21-1 | CASRGRNTGPYEQYF
NA | TRBJ2-2 | TRBV12-3/TRBV12-4 | CASSFGENTEELFF
NA | TRBJ2-5 | TRBV28 | CASSLSGTGGQETQYF
NA | TRBJ2-7 | TRBV27 | CASSFLGGQGPYEQYF
NA | TRBJ1-2 | TRBV6-5 | CASRTGVNGYTF
NA | TRBJ2-7 | TRBV6-6 | CASSYGGQGYEQYF
NA | TRBJ2-1 | TRBV7-8 | CASSSRTSGYNNEQFF
NA | TRBJ2-2 | TRBV29-1 | CSAFTGTNTGELFF
few | TRBJ2-4 | TRBV2 | CASSVSGRSKNIQYF
NA | TRBJ2-1 | TRBV20-1 | CSAKTSGRAGSYNEQFF
NA | TRBJ2-1 | TRBV20-1 | CSAGPDYPRYNEQFF
few | TRBJ1-1 | TRBV6-1 | CASSIGLTGGAFF
NA | TRBJ2-4 | TRBV18 | CASSRGDANIQYF
few | TRBJ2-5 | TRBV6-5 | CASRGLILGETQYF
few | TRBJ2-3 | TRBV5-1 | CASSNAADTQYF
few | TRBJ1-1 | TRBV9 | CASTRDNTEAFF
NA | TRBJ2-7 | TRBV7-6 | CASSLEGPSSYEQYF
NA | TRBJ2-1 | TRBV29-1 | CSASAKLSYNEQFF
NA | TRBJ2-1 | TRBV11-2 | CASSFDTSSYNEQFF
few | TRBJ2-3 | TRBV5-1 | CASSIQRGSTDTQYF
NA | TRBJ1-1 | TRBV5-1 | CASSLVKSNTEAFF
few | TRBJ2-7 | TRBV20-1 | CSARDPWEAGATYEQYF
NA | TRBJ2-7 | TRBV9 | CASSVLAGGLYEQYF
NA | TRBJ1-5 | TRBV10-2 | CASSESRTGGWQPQHF
many | TRBJ2-7 | TRBV7-2 | CASRPTGTYEQYF
NA | TRBJ2-3 | TRBV9 | CASSVLAEFTDTQYF